The 23 T cell receptor beta chains listed next were all sequenced from one sample in a study of radiotherapy plus CTLA-4 blockade in lung cancer. Using immunoSEQ multiplex PCR, the repertoire was profiled, and TCRdb retains in-frame clones only, with some absent. This repertoire shows 80,000 to 100,000 clones, roughly 74% found once; its top ten account for approximately 2.6%. The sample was peripheral blood, taken from a patient treated with radiotherapy plus ipilimumab. The source of these receptors is a human donor with non-small cell lung cancer who had a partial response to radiotherapy plus ipilimumab. Some clones in this sample may be carry-over from other donors' samples.

This chain links TRBV28 with TRBJ2-7, with TRBD2 as a possible D gene (7 bases). Germline loops: CDR1 MDHEN, CDR2 SYDVKM. CDR3 size: 18 residues. V was shortened by 1 base and J by 1 base, with 20 bases between the two germline ends. The CDR3 DNA follows: TGTGCCAGCAGTTTATATTTTAGGGGGGGAGAAAAGTCCTACGAGCAGTACTTC. Residues: CASSLYFRGGEKSYEQYF.

The chain links TRBV5-1 to TRBJ2-7; D perhaps matches TRBD1 (6 bases). The length of the CDR3 is 16 residues. Germline lookup yields CDR1 SGHRS and CDR2 YFSETQ. V dropped 0 bases and J dropped 0 bases, with 13 bases sitting between them. DNA for the CDR3: TGCGCCAGCAGCTTGGGAGCGACAGGAGTCTCCTACGAGCAGTACTTC. This translates into CASSLGATGVSYEQYF.

The chain's CDR3 is CASSYSLDYGTGELFF. The CDR3 nucleotides read TGTGCCAGCAGTTACTCGTTGGACTATGGCACTGGGGAGCTGTTTTTT. The chain employs TRBV6-6 and TRBJ2-2, with D maybe TRBD2 (6 bases). The CDR3 length is 16 residues. Germline V lookup: CDR1 MNHNY, CDR2 SVGAGI (reference sequence). The germline V and J ends were trimmed by 0 bases and 8 bases, with 16 bases remaining between them.

This sequence joins TRBV10-2 and TRBJ2-3; D is unresolved. Trimming left V 5 bases short and J 3 bases short, with 12 bases between. CDR3 length: 14 amino acids. CDR1 WSHSY and CDR2 SAAADI come from the germline V gene. The CDR3 region is CASSLPGSTDTQYF. The CDR3 region has the DNA TGCGCCAGCAGTTTGCCAGGATCGACAGATACGCAGTATTTT.

The rearrangement uses TRBV6-1 and TRBJ1-5; D may be TRBD1 (5 bases). The CDR3 spans 14 residues. With 8 bases removed from V and 3 bases from J, the gap between germline ends came to 14 bases. Germline CDR1 is MNHNS and CDR2 is SASEGT. The CDR3 DNA reads as TGTGCCAGCGTCAGTTCAGGGAACAATCAGCCCCAGCATTTT. This codes for CASVSSGNNQPQHF.

The chain recombines TRBV2 with TRBJ2-1; 8 bases line up with TRBD2. CDR1 and CDR2 from the germline V gene are SNHLY and FYNNEI. The ends lost 7 bases at V and 11 bases at J; junction bases unmatched: 13. This CDR3 region has 14 residues. CDR3 bases: TGTGCCAGCACGGGTCTAGCGGGCAAGAGGAAGCAGTTCTTC. Amino acid sequence: CASTGLAGKRKQFF.

The genes are TRBV7-8 and TRBJ1-2; D call uncertain. Germline CDR1 SGHVS, CDR2 FQNEAQ. The CDR3 has 16 amino acids. V lost 6 bases to trimming and J lost 4 bases, with 21 bases between them. CDR3 loop: CASSSSRPLGSYGYTF. The CDR3 region has the DNA TGTGCCAGCAGTTCGTCTCGGCCTCTAGGCTCCTATGGCTACACCTTC. Looking up the rest from reference TRBV7-8 and TRBJ1-2 gives the full variable domain: GAGVSQSPRYKVAKRGQDVALRCDPISGHVSLFWYQQALGQGPEFLTYFQNEAQLDKSGLPSDRFFAERPEGSVSTLKIQRTQQEDSAVYLCASSSSRPLGSYGYTFGSGTRLTVV.

This sequence joins TRBV18 and TRBJ1-4; D not resolved. The CDR3 runs 13 residues. Germline lookup yields CDR1 KGHSH and CDR2 LQKENI. V lost 2 bases to trimming and J lost 4 bases, with 5 bases between them. The CDR3 DNA reads as TGTGCCAGCTCACCATTCGGTAATGAAAAACTGTTTTTT. This sequence encodes CASSPFGNEKLFF.

The genes are TRBV29-1 and TRBJ1-1, with D unclear. CDR3 length: 13 residues. Germline CDR1 SQVTM, CDR2 ANQGSEA. Trimming cost V 4 bases and J 4 bases, with 13 bases left between them. The CDR3 bases are TGCAGCGTTGGAGAGGGAGGCGGCACTGAAGCTTTCTTT. It yields the protein CSVGEGGGTEAFF.

The chain combines TRBV2 with TRBJ2-1, with 10 nucleotides matching TRBD2. V shed 6 bases and J 4 bases; nucleotides not matched to a gene: 6. The CDR3 is 15 amino acids. The germline CDR1 and CDR2 sequences are SNHLY and FYNNEI. This CDR3 reads CASRTSGILYNEQFF. The CDR3 DNA sequence: TGTGCCAGCAGAACTAGCGGGATACTATACAATGAGCAGTTCTTC.

The chain combines TRBV7-7 with TRBJ1-5; no clear D. This CDR3 is built from 13 residues. CDR1 SSHAT and CDR2 FNYEAQ come from the germline V gene (reference sequence). V lost 3 bases and J 7 bases, leaving 10 bases between the germline ends. The CDR3 bases are TGTGCCAGCAGCTTTCAGGCGGGACAGCCCCAGCATTTT. As protein: CASSFQAGQPQHF.

This chain uses TRBV29-1 with TRBJ2-3, with 8 positions matching TRBD1. This CDR3 has 11 amino acids. The germline V gene encodes CDR1 SQVTM and CDR2 ANQGSEA. The J segment lost 10 bases and the V segment lost 5 bases, leaving 5 bases of the junction unmatched. DNA of the CDR3: TGCAGCGTTACCGACAGGGGAGCGCAGTATTTT. This encodes CSVTDRGAQYF.

The chain is built from TRBV6-1 and TRBJ2-2; the D is unclear. V lost 3 bases, J lost 6 bases, and 11 bases lay in between. The CDR3 has 14 residues. Germline-derived CDR1 and CDR2 are MNHNS and SASEGT. CDR3 in DNA: TGTGCCAGCAGTGAGCCCAATAGTCCCGGGGAGCTGTTTTTT. This sequence encodes CASSEPNSPGELFF.

The chain uses TRBV29-1 and TRBJ1-1; D is possibly TRBD1 (6 bases). V lost 2 bases and J lost 2, with 15 bases in between. Germline V CDR1 and CDR2: SQVTM, ANQGSEA. The CDR3 is 15 amino acids. CDR3 loop: CSVERGRGFNTEAFF. The CDR3 nucleotides are TGCAGCGTTGAACGGGGCAGGGGTTTTAACACTGAAGCTTTCTTT.

This clone was picked up a small number of times. V and J are TRBV21-1 and TRBJ1-6. TRBV21-1 is assigned pseudogene status. CDR3 size: 17 residues. The CDR3 is CASSRPPPLVPNSPLHF. CDR3 sequence (DNA): TGTGCCAGCTCACGCCCCCCGCCGTTAGTCCCCAATTCACCCCTCCACTTT.

This sequence joins TRBV12-5 and TRBJ2-1, with D uncertain. The V end was cut by 0 bases, the J end by 5 bases, with 8 bases between. Germline CDR1 and CDR2: LGHNT and FRNRAP. The CDR3 is 14 amino acids. The CDR3 DNA reads as TGTGCTAGTGGTTTGGTGCGGAGCGACAATGAGCAGTTCTTC. As protein: CASGLVRSDNEQFF.

J is TRBJ1-2 and V is TRBV6-5, with no clear D. Trimming cost V 0 bases and J 5 bases, with 10 bases left between them. This CDR3 comprises 14 residues. From germline, CDR1 is MNHEY and CDR2 SVGAGI. The CDR3 here is CASSYSLELYGYTF. As DNA, the CDR3 is TGTGCCAGCAGTTACTCGCTAGAGTTGTATGGCTACACCTTC.

V and J are TRBV5-1 and TRBJ1-2; weak D call: TRBD1 (6 bases). Germline CDR1 is SGHRS and CDR2 is YFSETQ. The length of the CDR3 is 16 residues. V was cut by 0 bases and J by 8 bases, with 20 bases left in between. DNA for the CDR3: TGCGCCAGCAGCTTGGCCCAAGGTAGAGGGGGTGACGGCTACACCTTC. This translates into CASSLAQGRGGDGYTF.

This clone was observed a single time. CDR3 nucleotide sequence: TGCGCCAGCAGTCATAGGACAGGGAAGCATGGGGAGCCCCAGCATTTT. Translating it yields CASSHRTGKHGEPQHF. This chain links TRBV23-1 with TRBJ1-5; 8 bases line up with TRBD1. TRBV23-1 is an open reading frame, and its role is uncertain. CDR3 length: 16 residues. After removal of 3 bases from V and 8 bases from J, the junction contained 12 bases not matched to a gene.

As DNA, the CDR3 is TGTGCCAGTAGTCCTTGGAACAGAGCTAACTATGGCTACACCTTC. Translating gives CASSPWNRANYGYTF. J is TRBJ1-2 and V is TRBV19; unclear D gene. V was trimmed by 5 bases and J by 0 bases, leaving 13 bases between them. This CDR3 has 15 amino acids. CDR1 LNHDA and CDR2 SQIVND come from the germline V gene (reference sequence).

The J gene is TRBJ2-5, the V gene TRBV7-8; D possibly corresponds to TRBD1 (7 bases). Trimming removed 3 bases from V and 1 base from J, with 12 bases in between. From germline, CDR1 is SGHVS and CDR2 FQNEAQ. The CDR3 spans 15 residues. CDR3 DNA: TGTGCCAGCAGCTTCCAGGGGGGAGGCCAAGAGACCCAGTACTTC. As protein: CASSFQGGGQETQYF.

J is TRBJ2-5 and V is TRBV5-1; 8 nucleotides align to TRBD1. There are 15 residues in the CDR3. The trim removed 5 bases at V and 5 bases at J, leaving 11 bases unmatched. The germline CDR1 and CDR2 sequences are SGHRS and YFSETQ. The CDR3 reads CASRPKTGDGETQYF. DNA for the CDR3: TGCGCCAGCAGACCTAAGACAGGGGACGGGGAGACCCAGTACTTC.

The V and J genes are TRBV7-2 and TRBJ1-1, with a tentative D call TRBD1 (6 bases). V dropped 4 bases and J dropped 5 bases, with 11 bases sitting between them. This CDR3 contains 13 residues. CDR1 and CDR2 from the germline V gene are SGHTA and FQGNSA. The CDR3 nucleotides read TGTGCCAGCAGCTCCATACAGGGTACTGAAGCTTTCTTT. Its protein is CASSSIQGTEAFF.